The T cell receptor (beta chain) described here comes from a study of T cell changes during pregnancy in multiple sclerosis. The protocol was immunoSEQ multiplex PCR, while the TCRdb copy is restricted to in-frame clones and leaves out a portion. The sample holds 60,000 to 85,000 clones, around 94% seen once. Germline V gene data show CDR1 as SEHNR and CDR2 as FQNEAQ (reference sequence). This CDR3 has 16 residues. V shed 6 bases, J shed 0 bases, and the junction held 7 bases outside the gene matches. The chain carries TRBV7-9 and TRBJ1-5; 8 nucleotides align to TRBD1. The clonotype comes from a female donor with multiple sclerosis, enrolled in a pregnancy study. The sample consisted of peripheral blood, taken in the third trimester of pregnancy. CDR3 coding DNA: TGTGCCAGCAGTCGTCAGGGGGCTGGTAGCAATCAGCCCCAGCATTTT. Residues: CASSRQGAGSNQPQHF.